These 13 T cell receptor beta chains were sequenced from one sample in a study of response to subunit inactivated influenza vaccine. TCRdb redid the calling of the RT-PCR reads with MiXCR, one entry per CDR3 protein. The repertoire has 700,000 to 900,000 distinct CDR3 sequences, around 20% of them found once; the top ten carry approximately 10%. The sequences come from PBMCs from blood, collected 5 days after vaccination. Source of these receptors: a man aged 45-60 years who received an inactivated influenza vaccine.

This clonotype was recorded once. The chain is built from TRBV27 and TRBJ2-2, with D possibly being TRBD1 or TRBD2 (5 bases each). V gave up 3 bases and J gave up 4 bases, with 18 bases separating them. CDR3 length equals 17 residues. The germline V gene encodes CDR1 MNHEY and CDR2 SMNVEV (reference sequence). This CDR3 reads CASSLILPGTFTGELFF. CDR3 in DNA: TGTGCCAGCAGTTTGATCCTTCCCGGGACCTTCACCGGGGAGCTGTTTTTT.

This clonotype was observed at least ten times. DNA for the CDR3: TGTGCCAGCAGTTTGACAGGGGGAACCTACAATGAGCAGTTCTTC. This gives the protein CASSLTGGTYNEQFF. The chain is built from TRBV6-5 and TRBJ2-1; 9 nucleotides match TRBD1. V gave up 4 bases and J gave up 2 bases; unmatched junction bases: 3. The CDR3 is 15 amino acids. Germline CDR1 is MNHEY and CDR2 is SVGAGI.

CDR3: CASRIERGHYNEQFF. The CDR3 DNA reads as TGTGCCAGCAGAATTGAGAGGGGCCACTACAATGAGCAGTTCTTC. The rearrangement joins TRBV28 to TRBJ2-1; D is tentatively TRBD1 or TRBD2 (5 bases each). V was shortened by 6 bases and J by 3 bases, with 15 bases between the two germline ends. This CDR3 contains 15 residues. Germline values: CDR1 MDHEN, CDR2 SYDVKM.

This chain links TRBV29-1 with TRBJ2-2; 9 nucleotides align to TRBD2. The CDR3 runs to 16 residues. In germline, CDR1 is SQVTM, CDR2 ANQGSEA. Trimming took 2 bases from V and 3 from J; bases not matched to a gene: 7. The CDR3 DNA reads as TGCAGCGTTGAATGGGGCCTAGCGGGGCACACCGGGGAGCTGTTTTTT. Translating it yields CSVEWGLAGHTGELFF.

A few counts support this clonotype. J is TRBJ2-7 and V is TRBV7-9, with unresolved D. Germline CDR1 reads SEHNR; CDR2 reads FQNEAQ (reference sequence). The ends were cut back, 1 base at V and 4 bases at J, with 20 bases in the middle. The CDR3 spans 17 residues. The CDR3 sequence: CASSLGGLVTYSYEQYF. Here the CDR3 DNA reads TGTGCCAGCAGCTTAGGAGGCCTGGTCACATACTCTTACGAGCAGTACTTC.

The chain recombines TRBV27 with TRBJ2-1; no clear D. The CDR3 spans 12 residues. Trimming shortened V by 2 bases and J by 9 bases, and 8 bases separated the two germline ends. The V gene's germline CDR1 is MNHEY and CDR2 SMNVEV (reference sequence). The CDR3 nucleotides are TGTGCCAGCAGTTTAATAGGGTCTGAGCAGTTCTTC. Translation gives CASSLIGSEQFF.

The V gene is TRBV20-1, the J gene TRBJ2-5; D unclear. CDR1 and CDR2 from the germline V gene are DFQATT and SNEGSKA (reference sequence). Trimming pared 0 bases from V and 0 bases from J, leaving 8 bases between. There are 14 residues in the CDR3. CDR3 bases: TGCAGTGCTAGAGATCAAAACTACCAAGAGACCCAGTACTTC. Protein product: CSARDQNYQETQYF.

Comment on this clonotype: Germline and junction disagree at one end, which may indicate a read error. The chain uses TRBV7-7 and TRBJ2-2, with D unclear. Germline V gene sequence: CDR1 SSHAT, CDR2 FNYEAQ (reference sequence). The CDR3 contains 14 residues. DNA of the CDR3: TGTGCTAGCAGCTTATCTGATAACACCGGGGAGCTGTTTTTT. It encodes CASSLSDNTGELFF.

The CDR3 spells CASSQQNGNQPQHF. CDR3 DNA sequence: TGCGCCAGCAGCCAACAGAACGGCAATCAGCCCCAGCATTTT. J is TRBJ1-5 and V is TRBV4-1; no firm D call. V shed 2 bases and J shed 2 bases, with 7 bases lying between them. Germline values: CDR1 MGHRA, CDR2 YSYEKL. The CDR3 is 14 residues long.

In its sample, this clonotype was seen a few times. J is TRBJ2-1 and V is TRBV18; TRBD2 agrees at 11 bases. The V gene's germline CDR1 is KGHSH and CDR2 LQKENI. V shed 0 bases, J shed 4 bases, and the junction held 8 bases outside the gene matches. The CDR3 covers 18 residues. The CDR3 sequence: CASSPPFSGLAEYNEQFF. For the CDR3, the DNA is TGTGCCAGCTCACCACCCTTTTCGGGACTAGCGGAGTACAATGAGCAGTTCTTC.

This chain uses TRBV28 with TRBJ2-7, with 10 nucleotides matching TRBD2. Looked up from germline, CDR1 is MDHEN and CDR2 is SYDVKM. The V gene end was trimmed by 5 bases and the J gene end by 3 bases; junction bases not matched to a gene: 4. The length of the CDR3 is 14 residues. The CDR3 loop is CASSPPSGSYEQYF. CDR3 coding DNA: TGTGCCAGCAGTCCGCCTAGCGGGAGCTACGAGCAGTACTTC.

J is TRBJ1-2 and V is TRBV20-1; perhaps TRBD1 as D (5 bases). The germline V and J ends were trimmed by 1 base and 4 bases, with 13 bases remaining between them. The CDR3 covers 14 residues. CDR1 DFQATT and CDR2 SNEGSKA come from the germline V gene (reference sequence). The CDR3 DNA reads as TGCAGTGCTAGAGGGGGGACGGTAGTCTATGGCTACACCTTC. This encodes CSARGGTVVYGYTF.

Only a few counts were recorded for this clonotype. The V call is TRBV15, the J call TRBJ2-3, with 8 bases aligning to TRBD2. Germline CDR1 and CDR2: LNHNV and YYDKDF (reference sequence). V gave up 5 bases and J gave up 7 bases; unmatched junction bases: 5. The CDR3 extends over 13 amino acids. The CDR3 DNA reads as TGTGCCACCAGCCCGGCGGGGGGCAATACGCAGTATTTT. Translating it yields CATSPAGGNTQYF. The full variable domain, completed using reference TRBV15 and TRBJ2-3, is DAMVIQNPRYQVTQFGKPVTLSCSQTLNHNVMYWYQQKSSQAPKLLFHYYDKDFNNEADTPDNFQSRRPNTSFCFLDIRSPGLGDTAMYLCATSPAGGNTQYFGPGTRLTVL.